The TCR beta chain described here comes from a study of metastatic and nonmetastatic thyroid tumors. Study at large: Comparison of repertoires was carried out across blood and tumor or nodule tissue from malignant and benign thyroid patients. Points from the study as a whole: Reported TCR beta diversity, measured in blood and tumor, was significantly higher for malignant thyroid tumors than for benign nodules.

Ahead of thyroid surgery, no patient had received treatment of any kind. Germline CDR1 reads MDHEN; CDR2 reads SYDVKM. The CDR3 spans 17 residues. V was pared by 4 bases and J by 5 bases, with 16 bases of the junction left unmatched. Study processing details: What underpinned the distant-metastasis classifier for papillary thyroid cancer was the set of CDR3 differences across clinicopathological groups. TCRdb reassembled clones from the PCR reads with MiXCR. The V and J calls here are based on TCRdb, not the publication. The sample lists 10,000 to 12,000 clones; 38% were seen once. This clone was observed a handful of times. Its antigen is as yet unknown.

The sequenced material came from tumor tissue. V usage is TRBV28 and J usage is TRBJ1-2, with 7 bases fitting TRBD1. The source of this sequence is a female donor with papillary thyroid cancer or a benign thyroid nodule (not recorded which). Some clones in this sample may be carry-over from other donors' samples. CDR3 DNA sequence: TGTGCCAGCAGTTATCGCCCGGGACAGTCGAGCCCGTATGGCTACACCTTC. Translated, it gives CASSYRPGQSSPYGYTF.